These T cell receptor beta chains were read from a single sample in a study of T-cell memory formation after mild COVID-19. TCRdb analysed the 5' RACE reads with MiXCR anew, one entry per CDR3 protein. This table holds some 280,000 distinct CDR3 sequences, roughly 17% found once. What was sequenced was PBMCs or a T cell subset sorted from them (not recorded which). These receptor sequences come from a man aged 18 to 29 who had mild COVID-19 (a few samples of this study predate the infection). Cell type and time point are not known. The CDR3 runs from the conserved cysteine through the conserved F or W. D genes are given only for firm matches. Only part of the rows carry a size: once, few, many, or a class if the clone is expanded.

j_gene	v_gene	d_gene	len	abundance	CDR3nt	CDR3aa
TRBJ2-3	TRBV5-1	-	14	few	TGCGCCAGCAGCCAACAGGTCAGCACAGATACGCAGTATTTT	CASSQQVSTDTQYF
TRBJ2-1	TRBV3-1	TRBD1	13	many	TGTGCCAGCAGAGAGACAGGGACGGATGAGCAGTTCTTC	CASRETGTDEQFF
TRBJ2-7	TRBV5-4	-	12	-	TGTGCCAGCAGCCAACCGGGACGCGAGCAGTACTTC	CASSQPGREQYF
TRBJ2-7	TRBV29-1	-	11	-	TGCAGCGTTGGATCCGGAAACGAGCAGTACTTC	CSVGSGNEQYF
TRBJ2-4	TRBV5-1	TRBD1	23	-	TGCGCCAGCAGCCCTGGACAGGGGGAAACAATTGTCAGAACGGGTCTAGCCAAAAACATTCAGTACTTC	CASSPGQGETIVRTGLAKNIQYF
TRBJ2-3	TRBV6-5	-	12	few	TGTGCCAGCAGTTCGCCAGGGAATACGCAGTATTTT	CASSSPGNTQYF
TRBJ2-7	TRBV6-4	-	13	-	TGTGCCAGCAGCTTGGACTCGGTCGGCGAGCAGTACTTC	CASSLDSVGEQYF
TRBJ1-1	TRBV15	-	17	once	TGTGCCACCAGCAGATCGAACAGGGTTCGATTAAGCACTGAAGCTTTCTTT	CATSRSNRVRLSTEAFF
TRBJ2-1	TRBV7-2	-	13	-	TGTGCCAGCAGCCCCTTTACTAGTTCTGTGCAGTTCTTC	CASSPFTSSVQFF
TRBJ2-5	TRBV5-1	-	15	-	TGCGCCAGCAGCTTGGCCTTGAGTGTCCAAGAGACCCAGTACTTC	CASSLALSVQETQYF
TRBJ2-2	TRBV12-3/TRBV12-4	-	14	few	TGTGCCAGCAGTTCTGCCGGCGGCACCGGGGAGCTGTTTTTT	CASSSAGGTGELFF
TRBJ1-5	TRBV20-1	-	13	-	TGCAGTGCCCGACCACAGGGTGGTCAGCCCCAGCATTTT	CSARPQGGQPQHF
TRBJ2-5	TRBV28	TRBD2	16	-	TGTGCCAGCAGTTTCGGTGGCGGGGGAGTCCAAGAGACCCAGTACTTC	CASSFGGGGVQETQYF
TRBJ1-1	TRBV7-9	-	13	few	TGTGCCAGCAGCTTTTGGAGGAACACTGAAGCTTTCTTT	CASSFWRNTEAFF
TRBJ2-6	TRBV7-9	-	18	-	TGTGTCAGCAGCTCCCCCGGTGGGGTGGGCTCTGGGGCCAACGTCCTGACTTTC	CVSSSPGGVGSGANVLTF
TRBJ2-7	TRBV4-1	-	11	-	TGCGCCAGCAGCCGGGGAGATGTGCAGTACTTC	CASSRGDVQYF
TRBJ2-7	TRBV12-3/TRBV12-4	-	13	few	TGTGCCAGCACCTTGGGGGGGCTCTACGAGCAGTACTTC	CASTLGGLYEQYF
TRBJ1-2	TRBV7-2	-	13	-	TGTGCCAGCAGCTTAGGGGGCCACAATGGCTACACCTTC	CASSLGGHNGYTF
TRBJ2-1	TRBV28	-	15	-	TGTGCCAGCAGTCACGGGGGGCTGGCCCACAATGAGCAGTTCTTC	CASSHGGLAHNEQFF
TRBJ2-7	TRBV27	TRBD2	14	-	TGTGCCAGCAGTTACAGCGGGGGGGCCTACGAGCAGTACTTC	CASSYSGGAYEQYF
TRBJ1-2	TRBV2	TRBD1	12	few	TGTGCCAGCGCGGGACAGCCCTATGGCTACACCTTC	CASAGQPYGYTF
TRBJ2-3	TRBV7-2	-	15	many	TGTGCCAGCAGCTTAGTGTTGGGAGCCACAGATACGCAGTATTTT	CASSLVLGATDTQYF
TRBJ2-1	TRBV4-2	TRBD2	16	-	TGTGCCAGCAGCCCAGAGCGGGGGGGACCCTACAATGAGCAGTTCTTC	CASSPERGGPYNEQFF
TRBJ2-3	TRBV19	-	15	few	TGTGCCAGTACCATGCAGGGGGGAAGCACAGATACGCAGTATTTT	CASTMQGGSTDTQYF
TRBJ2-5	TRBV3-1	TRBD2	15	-	TGTGCCACCAGTCCCTCGACTAGCGGTCAAGAGACCCAGTACTTC	CATSPSTSGQETQYF
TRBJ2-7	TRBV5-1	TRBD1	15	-	TGCGCCAGCAGCGTGGGACAGGGGATTACCAACGAGCAGTACTTC	CASSVGQGITNEQYF
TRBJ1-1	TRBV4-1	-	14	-	TGCGCCAGCAGCCAAATTTTGGGGGCCGCTGAAGCTTTCTTT	CASSQILGAAEAFF
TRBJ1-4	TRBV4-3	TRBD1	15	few	TGCGCCAGCAGCCAAGATGGACAGGGGAAAGAAAAACTGTTTTTT	CASSQDGQGKEKLFF
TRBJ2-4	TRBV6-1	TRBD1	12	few	TGTGCCAGCGGCCGGACAGGGGACATTCAGTACTTC	CASGRTGDIQYF
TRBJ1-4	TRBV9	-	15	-	TGTGCCAGCAGTAGGGCAGGAAGGTGGGATGAAAAACTGTTTTTT	CASSRAGRWDEKLFF
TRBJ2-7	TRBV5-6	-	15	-	TGTGCCAGCAGCTTGGCCAGGGCCATGGCCTACGAGCAGTACTTC	CASSLARAMAYEQYF
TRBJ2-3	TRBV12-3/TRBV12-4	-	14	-	TGTGCCAGCAGTTTTAGCGGTGTAACAGATACGCAGTATTTT	CASSFSGVTDTQYF
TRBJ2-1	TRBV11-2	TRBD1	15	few	TGTGCCAGCAGCCCTGGACAGGGGGCTAGCTATGAGCAGTTCTTC	CASSPGQGASYEQFF